Many counts were recorded for the clone carrying this T cell receptor (beta chain). What it binds is unknown. The source material, RNA transcripts, was used to amplify TCR beta CDR3 regions. During a first-round RT-PCR of the TCR CDR3, the HTBI primer set was used. TCRdb analysed the multiplex PCR reads with MiXCR anew, one entry per CDR3 protein. The table has approximately 700,000 distinct CDR3 sequences, less than 45% seen once. The study based diagnoses on clinical symptoms, serum thyroxine and TRAb, thyroid ultrasound and orbital computed tomography. V shed 3 bases and J shed 10 bases, with 10 bases lying between them. CDR3 length: 11 amino acids. Per germline, CDR1 SGHKS and CDR2 YYEKEE (reference sequence). This sample was taken from a study of T cells in Graves' hyperthyroidism and ophthalmopathy. Study observations and caveats: Ophthalmopathy, as predicted by the model, came a median 6.5 months after the prediction.

Specimen: peripheral blood or thyroid tissue (not recorded which). The chain is built from TRBV5-5 and TRBJ1-1; D possibly corresponds to TRBD1 (5 bases). This sequence was found in an adult man with Graves' disease, either hyperthyroidism or ophthalmopathy (not recorded which). The CDR3 DNA sequence: TGTGCCAGCAGCTCCCTCGGGGCAGCTTTCTTT. It yields the protein CASSSLGAAFF.